This is a list of T cell receptor beta chains from one sample in a study of T-cell reconstitution after alpha-beta-depleted transplantation in children. TCRdb ran MiXCR on the PCR reads and lists one entry per CDR3 protein. This repertoire shows 500,000 to 600,000 distinct CDR3 sequences, approximately 30% found once; its top ten account for approximately 33%. The sample was PBMCs, taken before TCRalphabeta/CD19-depleted stem cell transplant. The receptors come from a boy in the first two years of life with Wiskott-Aldrich syndrome, due to receive a stem cell transplant. The CDR3 runs from the conserved cysteine through the conserved F or W. A D gene is named only where the DNA matches it firmly. Size is stated for part of the rows, as once, few or many counts, or as a class when the clone is expanded.

TRBJ2-7	TRBV20-1	16	TRBD2	.	CSARAHLAGASYEQYF	TGCAGTGCTAGAGCCCACTTAGCGGGAGCCTCCTACGAGCAGTACTTC
TRBJ2-1	TRBV10-3	17	.	.	CAISDQVGDSSYNEQFF	TGTGCCATCAGTGACCAGGTGGGGGATAGCTCCTACAATGAGCAGTTCTTC
TRBJ1-1	TRBV29-1	14	TRBD1	.	CSMLTGGSSFEAFF	TGCAGCATGCTTACAGGGGGCTCCTCGTTTGAAGCTTTCTTT
TRBJ2-7	TRBV3-1	14	TRBD2	.	CASSQVAGGGEQYF	TGTGCCAGCAGCCAAGTAGCGGGAGGAGGGGAGCAGTACTTC
TRBJ2-5	TRBV4-1	18	TRBD2	.	CASSQDSTTLAAQETQYF	TGCGCCAGCAGCCAAGATTCCACCACACTAGCGGCTCAAGAGACCCAGTACTTC
TRBJ2-1	TRBV7-3	13	TRBD2	.	CASSSTSLNEQFF	TGTGCCAGCAGCTCGACTAGCCTCAATGAGCAGTTCTTC
TRBJ2-1	TRBV20-1	14	TRBD2	.	CSAKGGRASNEQFF	TGCAGTGCTAAGGGCGGGAGGGCCTCCAATGAGCAGTTCTTC
TRBJ2-3	TRBV7-8	15	TRBD1	.	CASSPRDRGRDTQYF	TGTGCCAGCAGCCCACGGGACAGGGGGCGCGATACGCAGTATTTT
TRBJ2-1	TRBV6-5	16	.	.	CASSYWAGRSYYEQFF	TGTGCCAGCAGTTACTGGGCCGGGAGATCCTACTATGAGCAGTTCTTC
TRBJ1-2	TRBV5-1	13	.	.	CASSDDRMHGYTF	TGCGCCAGCAGCGACGACAGGATGCATGGCTACACCTTC
TRBJ2-7	TRBV30	16	TRBD2	.	CAWSVRPRSGRYEQYF	TGTGCCTGGAGTGTACGGCCAAGAAGCGGGAGGTACGAGCAGTACTTC
TRBJ2-2	TRBV5-1	16	.	.	CASSWIGGEGTGELFF	TGCGCCAGCAGCTGGATCGGGGGAGAGGGCACCGGGGAGCTGTTTTTT
TRBJ2-7	TRBV5-1	18	TRBD2	.	CASSPTGFWTSGSSEQYF	TGCGCCAGCAGCCCTACAGGGTTTTGGACTAGCGGGAGTTCCGAGCAGTACTTC
TRBJ1-1	TRBV20-1	13	TRBD1	.	CSASGQGAGEAFF	TGCAGTGCGTCGGGACAGGGGGCTGGTGAAGCTTTCTTT
TRBJ1-1	TRBV7-2	16	.	.	CASSSLKQGIGGEAFF	TGTGCCAGCAGCTCACTAAAACAGGGAATAGGGGGTGAAGCTTTCTTT
TRBJ2-1	TRBV11-2	15	.	.	CASSLGLALFNEQFF	TGTGCCAGCAGCTTAGGGCTAGCTCTGTTCAATGAGCAGTTCTTC
TRBJ2-6	TRBV28	21	TRBD1	few	CASSLFPGGGQGAAGANVLTF	TGTGCCAGCAGTTTATTCCCTGGGGGGGGACAGGGGGCAGCTGGGGCCAACGTCCTGACTTTC
TRBJ2-3	TRBV5-1	15	TRBD2	few	CASSRLASDADTQYF	TGCGCCAGCAGCCGACTAGCGTCAGACGCAGATACGCAGTATTTT
TRBJ1-2	TRBV27	13	.	.	CASSPTGRYGYTF	TGTGCCAGCAGTCCCACAGGAAGGTATGGCTACACCTTC
TRBJ2-5	TRBV7-9	13	.	once	CASSTGRLETQYF	TGTGCCAGCAGCACGGGACGGCTGGAGACCCAGTACTTC
TRBJ2-3	TRBV12-3/TRBV12-4	13	.	few	CASSPRNTDTQYF	TGTGCCAGCAGCCCCCGAAACACAGATACGCAGTATTTT
TRBJ2-2	TRBV6-1	15	.	.	CASRDPGLNTGELFF	TGTGCCAGCAGGGACCCGGGACTTAACACCGGGGAGCTGTTTTTT
TRBJ2-3	TRBV4-2	15	.	.	CASSQVAEPTDTQYF	TGTGCCAGCAGTCAAGTAGCGGAACCCACAGATACGCAGTATTTT
TRBJ2-1	TRBV20-1	17	TRBD2	once	CSAAPPLAGVAYNEQFF	TGCAGTGCCGCGCCCCCCTTAGCGGGAGTTGCCTACAATGAGCAGTTCTTC
TRBJ2-3	TRBV27	17	.	few	CASSLIITGTFTDTQYF	TGTGCCAGCAGCTTAATCATAACAGGGACTTTCACAGATACGCAGTATTTT
TRBJ2-7	TRBV6-5	18	TRBD2	once	CASSYFSGTSGSPLEQYF	TGTGCCAGCAGTTACTTTTCCGGGACTAGCGGGAGCCCACTCGAGCAGTACTTC
TRBJ2-7	TRBV20-1	15	.	.	CSALRQFSWPYEQYF	TGCAGTGCCCTCCGACAGTTCTCCTGGCCCTACGAGCAGTACTTC
TRBJ2-3	TRBV29-1	14	TRBD1	few	CSSTGTGYTDTQYF	TGCAGCTCCACCGGGACAGGGTACACAGATACGCAGTATTTT
TRBJ2-3	TRBV5-6	16	TRBD2	.	CASSYPGLAAPGTQYF	TGTGCCAGCAGCTACCCGGGACTAGCGGCCCCGGGTACGCAGTATTTT
TRBJ2-5	TRBV15	16	TRBD2	.	CATSIGSGRATETQYF	TGTGCCACCAGCATAGGTAGCGGGAGGGCCACCGAGACCCAGTACTTC
TRBJ2-2	TRBV5-1	17	TRBD1	many	CASSRDTGGANTGELFF	TGCGCCAGCAGCCGAGATACAGGGGGCGCGAACACCGGGGAGCTGTTTTTT
TRBJ2-1	TRBV24-1	13	.	few	CAPAPGSYNEQFF	TGTGCCCCCGCGCCCGGATCGTACAATGAGCAGTTCTTC
TRBJ2-3	TRBV7-2	13	TRBD1	.	CASSPQPGQGQYF	TGTGCCAGCAGCCCTCAACCGGGACAGGGACAGTATTTT
TRBJ2-2	TRBV5-4	19	TRBD2	few	CASSLNLAGASWGTGELFF	TGTGCCAGCAGCTTGAACCTAGCGGGAGCCTCCTGGGGCACCGGGGAGCTGTTTTTT
TRBJ2-5	TRBV9	13	.	few	CASSVGALETQYF	TGTGCCAGCAGCGTGGGGGCTTTGGAGACCCAGTACTTC
TRBJ1-2	TRBV28	14	.	once	CASRESRGLYGYTF	TGTGCCAGCAGAGAATCCCGGGGCCTCTATGGCTACACCTTC
TRBJ2-1	TRBV20-1	13	.	.	CSATGQNYNEQFF	TGCAGTGCTACGGGACAAAATTACAATGAGCAGTTCTTC
TRBJ1-5	TRBV7-2	16	TRBD1	few	CASSPSSDRGWQPQHF	TGTGCCAGCAGCCCCTCCTCCGACAGGGGCTGGCAGCCCCAGCATTTT
TRBJ2-2	TRBV11-2	15	.	.	CASSLRGDHTGELFF	TGTGCCAGCAGCTTACGGGGTGATCACACCGGGGAGCTGTTTTTT
TRBJ2-2	TRBV5-1	15	.	few	CASSLTGGNTGELFF	TGCGCCAGCAGCTTGACCGGGGGAAACACCGGGGAGCTGTTTTTT
TRBJ2-5	TRBV6-5	17	TRBD2	many	CASSYSRLAATQETQYF	TGTGCCAGCAGTTACTCGAGACTAGCGGCTACCCAAGAGACCCAGTACTTC
TRBJ1-5	TRBV20-1	15	.	few	CSAKVDIYSNQPQHF	TGCAGTGCTAAAGTGGACATCTATAGCAATCAGCCCCAGCATTTT
TRBJ2-7	TRBV20-1	15	TRBD1	few	CSARDRTGSVYEQYF	TGCAGTGCTAGAGATCGGACAGGGTCGGTCTACGAGCAGTACTTC
TRBJ2-1	TRBV29-1	13	.	.	CSVGLLVYNEQFF	TGCAGCGTCGGCCTCCTCGTCTACAATGAGCAGTTCTTC
TRBJ2-2	TRBV12-3/TRBV12-4	13	.	.	CASSLNLAGELFF	TGTGCCAGCAGTTTAAACCTAGCCGGGGAGCTGTTTTTT
TRBJ2-1	TRBV5-8	9	.	.	CASSFELFF	TGTGCCAGCAGCTTTGAGCTCTTCTTC
TRBJ1-3	TRBV5-1	17	.	.	CASSLRAGADSGNTIYF	TGCGCCAGCAGCTTGCGGGCAGGGGCCGACTCTGGAAACACCATATATTTT
TRBJ2-1	TRBV7-3	13	.	few	CASRPDGGNEQFF	TGTGCCAGCAGGCCGGATGGGGGCAACGAGCAGTTCTTC
TRBJ2-7	TRBV21-1	16	.	few	CASPRWAQGSSYEQYF	.
TRBJ2-1	TRBV29-1	14	TRBD2	.	CSVGTSGSYNEQFF	TGCAGCGTTGGGACTAGCGGCTCCTACAATGAGCAGTTCTTC